The 15 T cell receptor beta chains below all came from one sample that was sequenced in a study of cytotoxic CD8 clonotypes in ibrutinib-treated CLL. The repertoire was sequenced with immunoSEQ multiplex PCR; TCRdb's copy has only in-frame clones and lacks some. Of around 140,000 clones in the sample, approximately 80% were seen once. The specimen comprised PBMCs, sampled after 12 months of ibrutinib treatment. These receptors all come from a human donor with chronic lymphocytic leukemia.

A few counts support this clone. The chain links TRBV5-3 to TRBJ1-2; D remains ambiguous. TRBV5-3 is given ORF status, its function remaining uncertain. Trimming took off 8 bases at V and 4 bases at J, with 9 bases between the two ends. The CDR3 has 11 residues. CDR3 sequence: CASSFRYGYTF. CDR3 DNA: TGTGCCAGCAGTTTTCGCTATGGCTACACCTTC.

V is TRBV7-9 and J is TRBJ1-2; possibly TRBD1 for D (5 bases). There are 13 residues in the CDR3. Germline V CDR1 and CDR2: SEHNR, FQNEAQ (reference sequence). V was trimmed by 7 bases and J by 3 bases, leaving 12 bases between them. CDR3 nucleotide sequence: TGTGCCAGCATCGTGGCGGGGGACTATGGCTACACCTTC. Translation gives CASIVAGDYGYTF.

This chain uses TRBV6-5 with TRBJ2-1; 7 positions agree with TRBD2. The trim removed 3 bases at V and 10 bases at J, leaving 6 bases unmatched. The CDR3 is 13 residues long. The germline CDR1 and CDR2 sequences are MNHEY and SVGAGI. Here the CDR3 DNA reads TGTGCCAGCAGTTATTCCGGCGGGAGCGAGCAGTTCTTC. Amino acid sequence: CASSYSGGSEQFF.

V and J are TRBV5-1 and TRBJ2-1; D ambiguous. The CDR3 has 14 residues. Trimming pared 0 bases from V and 9 bases from J, leaving 13 bases between. CDR1 SGHRS and CDR2 YFSETQ come from the germline V gene. In nucleotides, the CDR3 is TGCGCCAGCAGCTTGGCCGGGCTTTATGGTGAGCAGTTCTTC. This sequence encodes CASSLAGLYGEQFF. The entire variable domain, with the rest obtained from reference TRBV5-1 and TRBJ2-1, is as follows: KAGVTQTPRYLIKTRGQQVTLSCSPISGHRSVSWYQQTPGQGLQFLFEYFSETQRNKGNFPGRFSGRQFSNSRSEMNVSTLELGDSALYLCASSLAGLYGEQFFGPGTRLTVL.

The rearrangement joins TRBV10-3 to TRBJ1-5; 8 bases fit TRBD1. The CDR3 length is 16 residues. V gave up 0 bases and J gave up 3 bases; unmatched junction bases: 4. Germline loops: CDR1 ENHRY, CDR2 SYGVKD. For the CDR3, the DNA is TGTGCCATCAGTGAGTCCCAGGGGGCCCTCAATCAGCCCCAGCATTTT. Amino acids: CAISESQGALNQPQHF.

The rearrangement joins TRBV25-1 to TRBJ1-2; D uncertain. This CDR3 is built from 14 residues. Germline-derived CDR1 and CDR2 are MGHDK and SYGVNS. V was clipped by 6 bases and J by 2 bases, with 13 bases between them. CDR3 loop: CASSPRRTNYGYTF. Written as DNA, the CDR3 is TGTGCCAGCAGCCCCCGCAGGACCAACTATGGCTACACCTTC.

The CDR3: CASSLDRGHTEAFF. The CDR3 DNA is TGTGCCAGCTCACTGGACAGGGGCCACACTGAAGCTTTCTTT. The chain recombines TRBV18 with TRBJ1-1, with TRBD1 matching over 9 bases. Germline assignment: CDR1 KGHSH and CDR2 LQKENI. This CDR3 contains 14 residues. J was trimmed by 3 bases and V by 4 bases; bases with no gene match: 3.

The rearrangement joins TRBV19 to TRBJ2-7; 11 nucleotides line up with TRBD2. Germline V CDR1 and CDR2: LNHDA, SQIVND (reference sequence). The J segment lost 0 bases and the V segment lost 3 bases, leaving 4 bases of the junction unmatched. CDR3 length: 16 residues. The CDR3 reads CASSMGLAANSYEQYF. The DNA of the CDR3 is TGTGCCAGTAGTATGGGACTAGCGGCGAACTCCTACGAGCAGTACTTC.

This chain links TRBV10-3 with TRBJ2-3; a possible D gene is TRBD2 (7 bases). CDR1 and CDR2 (germline): ENHRY, SYGVKD. CDR3 length: 14 residues. The V end lost 8 bases, the J end lost 12 bases, and 24 bases lay between the germline ends. Here the CDR3 reads CAIGRGGSFMAQYF. The CDR3, as DNA: TGTGCCATCGGTAGGGGGGGGAGTTTTATGGCCCAGTATTTT.

This chain links TRBV10-3 with TRBJ1-1, with TRBD1 as a possible D gene (5 bases). Trimming shortened V by 6 bases and J by 0 bases, and 11 bases separated the two germline ends. The CDR3 length is 14 residues. Germline-derived CDR1 and CDR2 are ENHRY and SYGVKD. CDR3 nucleotides: TGTGCCATCAGCCTCGACAGACTGAACACTGAAGCTTTCTTT. This translates into CAISLDRLNTEAFF.

The chain recombines TRBV18 with TRBJ1-2; D not resolved. Trimming removed 8 bases at V and 4 bases at J, with 11 bases between. The CDR3 is made up of 12 amino acids. CDR1 is KGHSH, CDR2 LQKENI, per germline. CDR3 nucleotide sequence: TGTGCCAGCCGACTGACGCCCTATGGCTACACCTTC. Its protein product is CASRLTPYGYTF.

This clone was counted between two and nine times. The V gene is TRBV18, the J gene TRBJ2-3, with D unresolved. Germline V gene lookup returns CDR1 KGHSH and CDR2 LQKENI. The CDR3 spans 17 residues. Trimming stripped 3 bases from V and 1 base from J, with 17 bases between. For the CDR3, the DNA is TGTGCCAGCTCACCGCCTCTTGAGGAATACGGCACAGATACGCAGTATTTT. Protein product: CASSPPLEEYGTDTQYF.

This chain uses TRBV30 with TRBJ2-5; 16 bases are shared with TRBD2. J was trimmed by 6 bases and V by 8 bases; bases with no gene match: 3. The germline V gene has CDR1 GTSNPN and CDR2 SVGIG (reference sequence). The CDR3 is 13 amino acids. The CDR3 DNA sequence: TGTGCCGGGACTAGCGGGGGGGATCAGACCCAGTACTTC. Amino acid sequence: CAGTSGGDQTQYF.

The chain uses TRBV18 and TRBJ2-1, with 9 bases lining up with TRBD2. V trimming: 0 bases; J trimming: 8 bases; junction bases outside the gene matches: 5. Germline CDR1 is KGHSH and CDR2 is LQKENI. The CDR3 runs to 15 residues. CDR3: CASSPPGSGRHEQFF. The CDR3 region has the DNA TGTGCCAGCTCACCACCGGGTAGCGGGAGACATGAGCAGTTCTTC.

The V gene is TRBV6-1, the J gene TRBJ1-1, with D perhaps TRBD1 (5 bases). Trimming removed 2 bases at V and 5 bases at J, with 9 bases between. The CDR3 loop spans 13 amino acids. Germline lookup yields CDR1 MNHNS and CDR2 SASEGT. The DNA for the CDR3 is TGTGCCAGCAGTGAACTAGGGGAGACTGAAGCTTTCTTT. It yields the protein CASSELGETEAFF.